This T cell receptor beta chain was captured in a study of T-cell memory formation after mild COVID-19. In the study overall: There were largely donor-specific TCR clusters. Study-wide points: Within pre-infection memory, some responding clones were found, suggesting cross-reactive memory joined.

Researchers used 5'RACE with constant-segment primers to make TCR alpha and TCR beta cDNA libraries that carry sample barcodes and UMIs. TCRdb re-called the 5' RACE reads through MiXCR, storing one row per CDR3 protein. Of 300,000 to 350,000 distinct CDR3 sequences listed, approximately 15% are singletons. The sample holds a few counts of this clonotype. Its target is unknown. The trim removed 6 bases at V and 7 bases at J, leaving 9 bases unmatched. CDR3 length equals 14 residues. Germline lookup yields CDR1 DFQATT and CDR2 SNEGSKA (reference sequence). V usage is TRBV20-1 and J usage is TRBJ1-6; 7 bases fit TRBD1. The source material was PBMCs or a T cell subset sorted from them (not recorded which). The receptor was derived from a man younger than 30 who had mild COVID-19 (a few samples of this study predate the infection). Cell type and time point are not known. CDR3 in DNA: TGCAGTGCCGGGACAGCCGGCATCAATTCACCCCTCCACTTT. Protein: CSAGTAGINSPLHF.